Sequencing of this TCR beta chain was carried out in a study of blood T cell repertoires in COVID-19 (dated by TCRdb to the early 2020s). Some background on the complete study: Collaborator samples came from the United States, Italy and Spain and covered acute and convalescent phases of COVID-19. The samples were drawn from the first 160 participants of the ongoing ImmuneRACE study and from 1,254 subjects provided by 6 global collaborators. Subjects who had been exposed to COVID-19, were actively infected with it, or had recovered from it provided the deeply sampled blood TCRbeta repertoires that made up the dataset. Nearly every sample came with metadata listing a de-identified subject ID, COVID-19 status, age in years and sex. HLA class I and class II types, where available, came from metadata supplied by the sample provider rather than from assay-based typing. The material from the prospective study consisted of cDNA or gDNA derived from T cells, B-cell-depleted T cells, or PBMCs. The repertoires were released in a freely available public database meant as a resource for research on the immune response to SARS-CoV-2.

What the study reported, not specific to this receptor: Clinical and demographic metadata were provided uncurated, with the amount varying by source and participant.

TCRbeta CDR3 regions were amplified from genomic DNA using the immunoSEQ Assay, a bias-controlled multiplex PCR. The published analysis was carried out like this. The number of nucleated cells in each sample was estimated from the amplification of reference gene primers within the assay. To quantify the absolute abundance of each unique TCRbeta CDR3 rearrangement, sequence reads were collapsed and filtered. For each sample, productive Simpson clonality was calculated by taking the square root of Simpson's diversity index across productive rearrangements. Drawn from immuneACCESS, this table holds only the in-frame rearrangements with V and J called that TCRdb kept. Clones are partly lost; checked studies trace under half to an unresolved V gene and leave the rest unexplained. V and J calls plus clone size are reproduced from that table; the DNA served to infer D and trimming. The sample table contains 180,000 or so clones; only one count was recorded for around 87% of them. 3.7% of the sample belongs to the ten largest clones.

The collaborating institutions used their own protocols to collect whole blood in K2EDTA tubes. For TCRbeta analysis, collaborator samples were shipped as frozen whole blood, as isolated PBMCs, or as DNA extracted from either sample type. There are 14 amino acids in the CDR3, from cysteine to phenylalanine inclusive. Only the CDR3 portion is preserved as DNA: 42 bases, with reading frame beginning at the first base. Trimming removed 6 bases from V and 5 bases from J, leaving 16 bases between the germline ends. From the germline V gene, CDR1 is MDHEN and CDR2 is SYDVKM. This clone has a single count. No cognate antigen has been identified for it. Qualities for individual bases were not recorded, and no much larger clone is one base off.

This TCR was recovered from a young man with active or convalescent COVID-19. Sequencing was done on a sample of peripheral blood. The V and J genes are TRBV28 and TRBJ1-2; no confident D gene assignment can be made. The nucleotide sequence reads TGTGCCAGCAGACATGTCTCAGGAACTTATGGCTACACCTTC. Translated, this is CASRHVSGTYGYTF.